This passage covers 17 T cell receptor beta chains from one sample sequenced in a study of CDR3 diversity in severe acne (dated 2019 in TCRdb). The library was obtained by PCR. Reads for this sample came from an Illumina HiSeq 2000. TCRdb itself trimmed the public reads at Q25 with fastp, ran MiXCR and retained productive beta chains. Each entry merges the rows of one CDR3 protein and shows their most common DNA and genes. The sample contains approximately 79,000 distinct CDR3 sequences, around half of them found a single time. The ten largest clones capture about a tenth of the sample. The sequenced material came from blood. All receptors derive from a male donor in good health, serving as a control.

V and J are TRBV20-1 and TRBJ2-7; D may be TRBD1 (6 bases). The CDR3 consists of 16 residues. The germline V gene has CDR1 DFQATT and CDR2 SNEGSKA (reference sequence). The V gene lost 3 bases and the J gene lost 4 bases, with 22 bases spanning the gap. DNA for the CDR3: TGCAGTGCTAGGGGGGCCCTGGGCAGGGCAAAGTACGAGCAGTACTTC. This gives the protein CSARGALGRAKYEQYF.

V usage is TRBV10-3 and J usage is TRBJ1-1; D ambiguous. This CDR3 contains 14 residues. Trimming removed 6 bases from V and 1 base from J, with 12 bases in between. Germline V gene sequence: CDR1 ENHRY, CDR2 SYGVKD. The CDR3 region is CAISAGGPNTEAFF. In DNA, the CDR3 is TGTGCCATCAGCGCGGGAGGGCCGAACACTGAAGCTTTCTTT.

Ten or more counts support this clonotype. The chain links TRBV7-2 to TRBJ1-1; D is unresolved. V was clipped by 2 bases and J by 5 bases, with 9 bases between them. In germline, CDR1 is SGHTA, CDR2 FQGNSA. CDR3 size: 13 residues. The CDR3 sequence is CASSLTGLTEAFF. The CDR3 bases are TGTGCCAGCAGCTTAACCGGATTAACTGAAGCTTTCTTT.

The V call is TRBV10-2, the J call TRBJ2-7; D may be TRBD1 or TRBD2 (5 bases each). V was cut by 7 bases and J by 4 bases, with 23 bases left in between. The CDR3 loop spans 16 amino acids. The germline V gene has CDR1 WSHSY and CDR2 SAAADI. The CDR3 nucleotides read TGCGCCAGCACCTCACCGGGACGGCTAGAACCTTACGAGCAGTACTTC. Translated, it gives CASTSPGRLEPYEQYF.

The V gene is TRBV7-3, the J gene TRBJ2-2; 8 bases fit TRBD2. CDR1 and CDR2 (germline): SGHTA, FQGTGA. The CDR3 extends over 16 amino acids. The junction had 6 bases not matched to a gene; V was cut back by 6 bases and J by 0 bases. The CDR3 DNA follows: TGTGCCAGCAGTAGAACTAGCGGACCGAACACCGGGGAGCTGTTTTTT. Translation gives CASSRTSGPNTGELFF.

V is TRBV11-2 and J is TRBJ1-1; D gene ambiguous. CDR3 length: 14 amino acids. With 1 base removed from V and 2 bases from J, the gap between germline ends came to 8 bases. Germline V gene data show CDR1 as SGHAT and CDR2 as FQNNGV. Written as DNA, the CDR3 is TGTGCCAGCAGCTTAGCTACGATAAACACTGAAGCTTTCTTT. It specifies CASSLATINTEAFF.

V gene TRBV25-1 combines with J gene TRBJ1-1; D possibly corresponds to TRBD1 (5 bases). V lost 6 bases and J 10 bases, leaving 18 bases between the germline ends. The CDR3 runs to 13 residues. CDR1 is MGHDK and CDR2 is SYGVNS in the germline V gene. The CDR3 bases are TGTGCCAGCAGCTTAACCACGCAAGGGGCAGCTTTCTTT. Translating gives CASSLTTQGAAFF.

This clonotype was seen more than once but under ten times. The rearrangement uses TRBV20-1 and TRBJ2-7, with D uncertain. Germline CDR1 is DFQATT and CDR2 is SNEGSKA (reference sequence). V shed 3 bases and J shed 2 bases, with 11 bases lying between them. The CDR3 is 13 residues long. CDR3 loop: CSASPVSPYEQYF. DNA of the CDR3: TGCAGTGCTAGCCCTGTCTCTCCCTACGAGCAGTACTTC.

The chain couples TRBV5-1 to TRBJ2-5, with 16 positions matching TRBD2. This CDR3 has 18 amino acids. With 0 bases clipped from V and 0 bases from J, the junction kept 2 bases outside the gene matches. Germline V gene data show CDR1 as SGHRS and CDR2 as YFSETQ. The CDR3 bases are TGCGCCAGCAGCTTGGAGGGACTAGCGGGGGGGTACCAAGAGACCCAGTACTTC. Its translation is CASSLEGLAGGYQETQYF.

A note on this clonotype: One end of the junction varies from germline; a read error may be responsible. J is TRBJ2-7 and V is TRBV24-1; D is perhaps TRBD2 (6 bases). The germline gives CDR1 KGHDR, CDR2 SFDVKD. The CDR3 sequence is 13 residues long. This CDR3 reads CATSEGTSYKQYF. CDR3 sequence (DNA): TGTGCCACCAGTGAAGGGACTTCCTACAAGCAGTACTTC.

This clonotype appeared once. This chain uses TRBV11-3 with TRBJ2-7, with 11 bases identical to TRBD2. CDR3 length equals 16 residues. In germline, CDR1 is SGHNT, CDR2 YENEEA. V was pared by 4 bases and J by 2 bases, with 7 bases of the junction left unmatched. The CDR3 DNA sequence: TGTGCCAGCAGCTCCCTGTTAGCGGGAGGGACCTACGAGCAGTACTTC. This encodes CASSSLLAGGTYEQYF.

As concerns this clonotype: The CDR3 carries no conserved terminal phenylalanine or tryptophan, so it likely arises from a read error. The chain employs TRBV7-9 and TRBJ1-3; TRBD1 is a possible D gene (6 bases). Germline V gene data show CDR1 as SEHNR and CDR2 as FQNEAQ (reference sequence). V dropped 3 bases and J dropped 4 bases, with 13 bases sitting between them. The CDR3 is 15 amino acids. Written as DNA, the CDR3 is TGTGCCAGCAGCTTCATTCAGGGGCCGGGAAACACCATATATTCT. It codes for CASSFIQGPGNTIYS.

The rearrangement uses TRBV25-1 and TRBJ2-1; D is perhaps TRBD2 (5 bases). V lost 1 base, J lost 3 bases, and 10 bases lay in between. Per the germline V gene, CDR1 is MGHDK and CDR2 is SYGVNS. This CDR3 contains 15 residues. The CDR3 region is CASSESEGNYNEQFF. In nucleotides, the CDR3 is TGTGCCAGCAGTGAATCTGAGGGAAACTACAATGAGCAGTTCTTC. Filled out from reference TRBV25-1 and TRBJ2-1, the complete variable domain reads EADIYQTPRYLVIGTGKKITLECSQTMGHDKMYWYQQDPGMELHLIHYSYGVNSTEKGDLSSESTVSRIRTEHFPLTLESARPSHTSQYLCASSESEGNYNEQFFGPGTRLTVL.

The CDR3 region is CATSDGTAGKETQYF. CDR3 sequence (DNA): TGTGCCACCAGTGATGGGACAGCGGGAAAAGAGACCCAGTACTTC. This chain uses TRBV24-1 with TRBJ2-5; D assignment may be TRBD1 or TRBD2 (7 bases each). The germline gives CDR1 KGHDR, CDR2 SFDVKD. CDR3 size: 15 residues. Deletions cut 3 bases from V and 3 bases from J, with 13 bases between.

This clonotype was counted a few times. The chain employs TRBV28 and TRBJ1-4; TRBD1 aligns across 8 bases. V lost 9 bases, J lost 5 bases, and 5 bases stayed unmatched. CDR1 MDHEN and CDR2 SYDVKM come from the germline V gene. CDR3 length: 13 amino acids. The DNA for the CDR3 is TGTGCCAGTCATACAGGGGGAAATGAAAAACTGTTTTTT. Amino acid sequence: CASHTGGNEKLFF.

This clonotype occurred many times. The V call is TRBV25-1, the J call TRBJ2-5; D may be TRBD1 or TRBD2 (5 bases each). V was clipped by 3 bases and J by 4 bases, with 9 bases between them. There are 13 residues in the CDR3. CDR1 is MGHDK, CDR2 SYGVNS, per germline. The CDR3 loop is CASSEAGAETQYF. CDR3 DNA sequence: TGTGCCAGCAGTGAGGCCGGGGCAGAGACCCAGTACTTC. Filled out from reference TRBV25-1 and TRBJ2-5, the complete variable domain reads EADIYQTPRYLVIGTGKKITLECSQTMGHDKMYWYQQDPGMELHLIHYSYGVNSTEKGDLSSESTVSRIRTEHFPLTLESARPSHTSQYLCASSEAGAETQYFGPGTRLLVL.

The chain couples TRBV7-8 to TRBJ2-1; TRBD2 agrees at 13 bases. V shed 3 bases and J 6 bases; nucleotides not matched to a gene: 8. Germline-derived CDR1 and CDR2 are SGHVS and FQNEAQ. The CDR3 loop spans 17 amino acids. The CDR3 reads CASSLGPGLAGSNEQFF. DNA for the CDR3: TGTGCCAGCAGCTTGGGTCCGGGACTAGCGGGGTCCAATGAGCAGTTCTTC. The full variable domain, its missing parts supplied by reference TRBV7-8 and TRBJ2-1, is GAGVSQSPRYKVAKRGQDVALRCDPISGHVSLFWYQQALGQGPEFLTYFQNEAQLDKSGLPSDRFFAERPEGSVSTLKIQRTQQEDSAVYLCASSLGPGLAGSNEQFFGPGTRLTVL.